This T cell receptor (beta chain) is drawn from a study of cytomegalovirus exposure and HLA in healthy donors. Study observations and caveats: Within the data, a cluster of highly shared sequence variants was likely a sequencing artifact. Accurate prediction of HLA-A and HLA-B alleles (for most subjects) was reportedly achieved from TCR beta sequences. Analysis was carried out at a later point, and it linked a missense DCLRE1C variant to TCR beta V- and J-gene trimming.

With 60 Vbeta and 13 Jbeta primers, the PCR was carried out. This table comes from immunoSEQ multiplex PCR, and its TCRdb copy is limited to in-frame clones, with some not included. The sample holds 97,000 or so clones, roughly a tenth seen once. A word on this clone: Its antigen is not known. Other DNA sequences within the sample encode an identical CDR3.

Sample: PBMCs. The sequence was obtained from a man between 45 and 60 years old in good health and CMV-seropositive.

CDR3 region: CASSEIFTGRNSPLHF. The DNA for the CDR3 is TGTGCCAGCAGTGAAATCTTTACAGGCCGGAATTCACCCCTCCACTTT. The rearrangement links TRBV6-1 to TRBJ1-6; possible D gene TRBD1, 5 bases. The CDR3 contains 16 residues. The germline V gene has CDR1 MNHNS and CDR2 SASEGT. V lost 2 bases, J lost 7 bases, and 15 bases lay in between.